This TCR beta chain was captured by sequencing in a study of tumor T cells in aggressive B-cell lymphoma. Germline lookup yields CDR1 SGHRS and CDR2 YFSETQ. With V trimmed by 3 bases and J by 3 bases, 5 bases remained unmatched. This CDR3 comprises 16 residues. Profiling relied on immunoSEQ multiplex PCR, and the TCRdb table lists in-frame clones only, not all of them. The sample yields 1,500 to 2,000 clones, about 88% seen once. The receptor comes from an adult with diffuse large B cell lymphoma. The specimen was tumor tissue. This chain joins TRBV5-1 and TRBJ2-3; 12 bases map to TRBD2. CDR3 amino acids: CASSSPGTSGTDTQYF. For the CDR3, the DNA is TGCGCCAGCAGCTCCCCCGGGACTAGCGGGACAGATACGCAGTATTTT.